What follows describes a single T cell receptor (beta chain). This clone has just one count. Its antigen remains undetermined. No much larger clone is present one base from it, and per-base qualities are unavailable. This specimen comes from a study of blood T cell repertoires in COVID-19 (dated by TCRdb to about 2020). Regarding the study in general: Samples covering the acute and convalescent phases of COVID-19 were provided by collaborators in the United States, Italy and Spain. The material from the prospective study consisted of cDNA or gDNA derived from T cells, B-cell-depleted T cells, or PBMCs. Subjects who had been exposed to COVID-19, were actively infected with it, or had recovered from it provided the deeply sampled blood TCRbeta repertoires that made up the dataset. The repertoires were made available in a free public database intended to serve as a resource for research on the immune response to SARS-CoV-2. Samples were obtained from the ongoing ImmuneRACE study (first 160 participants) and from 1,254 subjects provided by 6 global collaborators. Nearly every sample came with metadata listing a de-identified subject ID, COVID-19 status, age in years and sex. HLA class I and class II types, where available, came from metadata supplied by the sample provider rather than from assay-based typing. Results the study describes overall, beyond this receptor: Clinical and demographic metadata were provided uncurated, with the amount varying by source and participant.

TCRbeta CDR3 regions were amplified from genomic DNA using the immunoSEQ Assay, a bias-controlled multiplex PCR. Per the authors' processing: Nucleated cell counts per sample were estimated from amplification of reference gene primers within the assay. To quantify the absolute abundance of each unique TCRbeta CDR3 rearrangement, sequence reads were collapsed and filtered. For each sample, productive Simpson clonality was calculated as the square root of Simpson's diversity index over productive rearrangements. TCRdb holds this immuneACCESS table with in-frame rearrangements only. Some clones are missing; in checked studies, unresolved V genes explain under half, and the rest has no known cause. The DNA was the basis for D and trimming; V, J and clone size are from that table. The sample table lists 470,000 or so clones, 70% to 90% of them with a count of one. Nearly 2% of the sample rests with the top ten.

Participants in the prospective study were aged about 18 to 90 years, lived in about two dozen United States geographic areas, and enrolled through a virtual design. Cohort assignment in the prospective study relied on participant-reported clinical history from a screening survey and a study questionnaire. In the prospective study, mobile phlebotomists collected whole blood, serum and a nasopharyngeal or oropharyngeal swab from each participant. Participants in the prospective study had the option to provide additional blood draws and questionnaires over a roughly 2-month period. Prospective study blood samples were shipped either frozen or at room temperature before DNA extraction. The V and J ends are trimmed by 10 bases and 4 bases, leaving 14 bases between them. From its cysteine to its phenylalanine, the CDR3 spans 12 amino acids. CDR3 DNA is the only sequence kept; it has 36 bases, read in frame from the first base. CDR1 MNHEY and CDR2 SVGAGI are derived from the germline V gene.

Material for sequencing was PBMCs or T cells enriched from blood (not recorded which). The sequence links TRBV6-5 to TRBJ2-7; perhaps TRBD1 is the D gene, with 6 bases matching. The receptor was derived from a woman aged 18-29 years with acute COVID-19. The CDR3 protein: CATGRQVYEQYF. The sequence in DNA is TGTGCCACTGGGCGACAGGTGTACGAGCAGTACTTC.